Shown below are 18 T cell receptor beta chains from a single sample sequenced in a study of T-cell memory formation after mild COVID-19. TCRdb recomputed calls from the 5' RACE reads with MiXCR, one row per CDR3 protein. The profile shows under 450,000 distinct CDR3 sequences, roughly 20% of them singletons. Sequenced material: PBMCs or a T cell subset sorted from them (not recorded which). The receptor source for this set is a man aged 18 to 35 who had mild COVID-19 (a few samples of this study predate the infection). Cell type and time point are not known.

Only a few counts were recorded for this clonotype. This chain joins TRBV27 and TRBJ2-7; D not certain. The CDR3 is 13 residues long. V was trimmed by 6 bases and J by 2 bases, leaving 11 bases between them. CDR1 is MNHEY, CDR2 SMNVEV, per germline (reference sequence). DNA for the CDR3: TGTGCCAGCAGGAGTAATTGGGCCTACGAGCAGTACGTC. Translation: CASRSNWAYEQYV.

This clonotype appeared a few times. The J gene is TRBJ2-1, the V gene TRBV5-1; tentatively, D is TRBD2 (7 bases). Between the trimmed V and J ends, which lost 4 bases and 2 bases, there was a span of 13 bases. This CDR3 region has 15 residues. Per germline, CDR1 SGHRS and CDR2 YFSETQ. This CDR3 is CASSQGGGPYNEQFF. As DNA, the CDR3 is TGCGCCAGCAGCCAAGGCGGGGGCCCCTACAATGAGCAGTTCTTC. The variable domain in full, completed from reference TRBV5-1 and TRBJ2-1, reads KAGVTQTPRYLIKTRGQQVTLSCSPISGHRSVSWYQQTPGQGLQFLFEYFSETQRNKGNFPGRFSGRQFSNSRSEMNVSTLELGDSALYLCASSQGGGPYNEQFFGPGTRLTVL.

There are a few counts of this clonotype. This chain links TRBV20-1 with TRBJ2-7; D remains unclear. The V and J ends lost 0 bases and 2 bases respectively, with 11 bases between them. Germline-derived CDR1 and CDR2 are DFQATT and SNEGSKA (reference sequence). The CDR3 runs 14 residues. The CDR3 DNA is TGCAGTGCTAGAGATCTAGGTGGAGCCTACGAGCAGTACTTC. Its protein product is CSARDLGGAYEQYF.

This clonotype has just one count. CDR3 amino acids: CASSPSAGASDTQYF. The CDR3 DNA follows: TGTGCCAGCTCACCCTCCGCAGGGGCCTCAGATACGCAGTATTTT. This chain links TRBV18 with TRBJ2-3, with D possibly matching TRBD1 (6 bases). This CDR3 is 15 amino acids long. Germline V gene data show CDR1 as KGHSH and CDR2 as LQKENI. V was clipped by 3 bases and J by 4 bases, with 14 bases between them.

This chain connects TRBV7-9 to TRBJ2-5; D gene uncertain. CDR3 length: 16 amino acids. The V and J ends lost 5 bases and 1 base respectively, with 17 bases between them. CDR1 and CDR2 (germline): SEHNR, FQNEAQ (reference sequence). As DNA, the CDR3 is TGTGCCAGCAGCCCTGCCCGCAGATCCTTCCAAGAGACCCAGTACTTC. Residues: CASSPARRSFQETQYF.

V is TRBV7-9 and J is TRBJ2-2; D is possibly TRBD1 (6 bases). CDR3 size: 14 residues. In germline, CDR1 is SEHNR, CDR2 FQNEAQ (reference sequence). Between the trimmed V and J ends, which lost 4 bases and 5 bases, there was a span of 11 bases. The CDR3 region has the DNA TGTGCCAGCAGCTCGGACAGAGAGACCGGGGAGCTGTTTTTT. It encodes CASSSDRETGELFF.

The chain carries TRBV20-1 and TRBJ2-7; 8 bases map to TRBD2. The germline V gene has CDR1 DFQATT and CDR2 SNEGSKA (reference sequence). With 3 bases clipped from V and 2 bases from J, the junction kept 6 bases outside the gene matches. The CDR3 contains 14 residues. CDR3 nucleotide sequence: TGCAGTGCTAGCCCCCCAGCGGGGGCCTACGAGCAGTACGTC. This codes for CSASPPAGAYEQYV.

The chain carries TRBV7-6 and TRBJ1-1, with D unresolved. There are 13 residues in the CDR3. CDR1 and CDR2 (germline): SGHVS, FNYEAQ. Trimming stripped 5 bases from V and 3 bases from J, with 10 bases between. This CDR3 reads CASSTRRDTEAFF. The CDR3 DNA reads TGTGCCAGCAGCACTCGGAGGGACACTGAAGCTTTCTTT.

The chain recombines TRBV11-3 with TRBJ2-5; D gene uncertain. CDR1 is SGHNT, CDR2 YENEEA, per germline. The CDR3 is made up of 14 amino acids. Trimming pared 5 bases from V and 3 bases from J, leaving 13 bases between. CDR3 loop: CASSPNSAEETQYF. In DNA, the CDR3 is TGTGCCAGCAGCCCCAATTCCGCAGAAGAGACCCAGTACTTC.

The CDR3 sequence: CSVGTGIGSNQPQHF. CDR3 coding DNA: TGCAGCGTTGGGACAGGAATAGGGAGCAATCAGCCCCAGCATTTT. The chain carries TRBV29-1 and TRBJ1-5; 7 nucleotides line up with TRBD1. The CDR3 loop spans 15 amino acids. Germline loops: CDR1 SQVTM, CDR2 ANQGSEA. V shed 4 bases, J shed 1 base, and the junction held 7 bases outside the gene matches.

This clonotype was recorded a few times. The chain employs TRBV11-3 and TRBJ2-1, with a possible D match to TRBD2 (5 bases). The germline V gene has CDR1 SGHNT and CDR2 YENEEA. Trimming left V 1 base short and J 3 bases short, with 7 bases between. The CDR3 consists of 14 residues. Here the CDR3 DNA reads TGTGCCAGCAGCTTAGGAGGGAACTACAATGAGCAGTTCTTC. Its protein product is CASSLGGNYNEQFF.

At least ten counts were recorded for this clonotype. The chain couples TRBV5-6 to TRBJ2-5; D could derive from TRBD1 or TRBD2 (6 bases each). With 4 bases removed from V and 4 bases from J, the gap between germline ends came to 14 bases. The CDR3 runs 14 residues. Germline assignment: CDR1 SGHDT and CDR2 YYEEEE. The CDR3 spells CASSPQGGGETQYF. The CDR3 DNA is TGTGCCAGCAGCCCACAGGGAGGTGGAGAGACCCAGTACTTC.

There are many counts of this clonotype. Here the CDR3 reads CSVLQVTHEQYF. The CDR3 DNA reads as TGCAGCGTTCTACAGGTAACACACGAGCAGTACTTC. The chain carries TRBV29-1 and TRBJ2-7; D is possibly TRBD1 (5 bases). CDR3 size: 12 residues. Trimming shortened V by 5 bases and J by 5 bases, and 13 bases separated the two germline ends. CDR1 SQVTM and CDR2 ANQGSEA come from the germline V gene.

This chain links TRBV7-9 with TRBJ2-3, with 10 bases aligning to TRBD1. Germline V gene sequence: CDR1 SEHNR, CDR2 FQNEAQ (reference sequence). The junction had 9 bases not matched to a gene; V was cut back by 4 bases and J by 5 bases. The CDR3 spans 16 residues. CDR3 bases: TGTGCCAGCAGCTCACCCGGGACAGGGGTGGTAGATACGCAGTATTTT. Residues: CASSSPGTGVVDTQYF.

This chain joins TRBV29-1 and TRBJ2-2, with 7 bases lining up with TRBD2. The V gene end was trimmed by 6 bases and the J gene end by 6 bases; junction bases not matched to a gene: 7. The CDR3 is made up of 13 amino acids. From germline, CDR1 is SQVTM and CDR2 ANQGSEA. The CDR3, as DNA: TGCAGCGTGAGCGGGGTTGGTGCCGGGGAGCTGTTTTTT. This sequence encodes CSVSGVGAGELFF.

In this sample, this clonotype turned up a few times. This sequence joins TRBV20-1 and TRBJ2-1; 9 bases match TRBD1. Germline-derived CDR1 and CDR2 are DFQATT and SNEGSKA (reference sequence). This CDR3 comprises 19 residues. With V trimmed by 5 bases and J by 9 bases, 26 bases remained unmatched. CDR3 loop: CSAGPRDRVRGTILTEQFF. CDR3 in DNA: TGCAGTGCTGGACCTCGGGACAGGGTGAGGGGGACTATTTTGACTGAGCAGTTCTTC.

The CDR3 DNA follows: TGCAGCGCCCACGAGGGACAGGGAAACTATGGCTACACCTTC. Amino acids: CSAHEGQGNYGYTF. V usage is TRBV29-1 and J usage is TRBJ1-2, with TRBD1 matching over 9 bases. The CDR3 has 14 amino acids. Germline trimming cut 7 bases from V and 2 bases from J; bases unmatched to any gene: 8. From germline, CDR1 is SQVTM and CDR2 ANQGSEA.

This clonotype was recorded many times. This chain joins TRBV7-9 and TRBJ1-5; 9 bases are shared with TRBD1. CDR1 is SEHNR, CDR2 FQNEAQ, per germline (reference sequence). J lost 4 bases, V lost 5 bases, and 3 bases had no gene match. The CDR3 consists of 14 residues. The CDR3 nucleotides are TGTGCCAGCAGCCAGACAGGGGGGAATCAGCCCCAGCATTTT. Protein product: CASSQTGGNQPQHF.